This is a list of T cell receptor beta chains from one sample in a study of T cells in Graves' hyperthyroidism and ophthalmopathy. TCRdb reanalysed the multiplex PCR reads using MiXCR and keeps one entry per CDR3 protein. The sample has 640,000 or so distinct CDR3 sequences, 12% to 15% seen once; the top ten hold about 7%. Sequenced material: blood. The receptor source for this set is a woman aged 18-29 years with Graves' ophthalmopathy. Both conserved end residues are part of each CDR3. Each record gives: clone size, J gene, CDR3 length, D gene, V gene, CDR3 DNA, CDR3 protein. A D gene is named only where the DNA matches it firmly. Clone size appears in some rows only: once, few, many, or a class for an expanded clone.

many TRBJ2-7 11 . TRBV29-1 TGCAGCGTCCATACGTCCTACGAGCAGTACTTC CSVHTSYEQYF
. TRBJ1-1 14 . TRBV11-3 TGTGCCAGCAGCTTGCTGGGTTCAAACACTGAAGCTTTCTTT CASSLLGSNTEAFF
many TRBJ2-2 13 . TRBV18 TGTGCCAGCTCACTACAGGACACCGGGGAGCTGTTTTTT CASSLQDTGELFF
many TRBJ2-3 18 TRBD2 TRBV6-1 TGTGCCAGCAGTGACCTAGCGGGAGGAGGACTTCGGAAAGATACGCAGTATTTT CASSDLAGGGLRKDTQYF
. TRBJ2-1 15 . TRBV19 TGTGCCAGTAGGGTAGGTTATAGCTCCTACAATGAGCAGTTCTTC CASRVGYSSYNEQFF
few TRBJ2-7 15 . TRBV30 TGTGCCTGGAAAGCCTGGTCGGAGGCTTGGTACGAGCAGTACTTC CAWKAWSEAWYEQYF
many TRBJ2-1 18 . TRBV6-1 TGTGCCAGCAGTGATCCTTCCCCAAAGCGCGGCCCCTACAATGAGCAGTTCTTC CASSDPSPKRGPYNEQFF
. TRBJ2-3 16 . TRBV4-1 TGCGCCAGCAGCTCAATCCCGGACAGTTCCCCAGATACGCAGTATTTT CASSSIPDSSPDTQYF
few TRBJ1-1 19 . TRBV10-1 TGCGCCAACCGCCCTCCCAGGACGGCGAAGGCTGCTTGCGACACTGAAGCTTTCTTT CANRPPRTAKAACDTEAFF
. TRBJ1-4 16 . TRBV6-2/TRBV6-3 TGTGCCAGCAGTTACTCGGGGCAGGTCTCTAATGAAAAACTGTTTTTT CASSYSGQVSNEKLFF
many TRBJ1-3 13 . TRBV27 TGTGCCAGCAGTTTATCCTCCTTAAACACCATATATTTT CASSLSSLNTIYF
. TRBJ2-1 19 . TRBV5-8 TGTGCCAGCAGCATACAGGGGCTAGCGGAGACTAACTCCTACAATGAGCAGTTCTTC CASSIQGLAETNSYNEQFF
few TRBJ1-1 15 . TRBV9 TGTGCCAGCAGCGTAGAAGGACACTGGAACACTGAAGCTTTCTTT CASSVEGHWNTEAFF
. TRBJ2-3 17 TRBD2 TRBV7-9 TGTGCCAGCAGCTTAGGGCTGGGACTAGCGGGGGGAGATACGCAGTATTTT CASSLGLGLAGGDTQYF
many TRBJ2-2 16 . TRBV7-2 TGTGCCAGCAGCTTAATCGAACCTAGATACACCGGGGAGCTGTTTTTT CASSLIEPRYTGELFF
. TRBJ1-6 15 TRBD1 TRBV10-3 TGTGCCATCAGTGAAGCGGGACAGGGTAATTCACCCCTCCACTTT CAISEAGQGNSPLHF
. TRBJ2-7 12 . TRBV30 TGTGCCTGGAGTGTATCCCTCTACGAGCAGTACTTC CAWSVSLYEQYF
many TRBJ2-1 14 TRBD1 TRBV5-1 TGCGCCAGCGACCCGACAGGGCTTAAGGGTGAGCAGTTCTTC CASDPTGLKGEQFF
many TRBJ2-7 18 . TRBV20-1 TGCAGTGCTCTGGACAGGGAGTCAATTAGCGGGCCCTCCTACGAGCAGTACTTC CSALDRESISGPSYEQYF
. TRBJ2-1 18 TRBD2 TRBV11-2 TGTGCCAGCTCACCACTAGCGGCGGGGGGGACAGCACACAATGAGCAGTTCTTC CASSPLAAGGTAHNEQFF
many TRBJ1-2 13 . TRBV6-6 TGTGCCAGCAGTTACGAGGAGCTCTATGGCTACACCTTC CASSYEELYGYTF
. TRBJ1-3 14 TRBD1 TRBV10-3 TGTGCCATCAGGAAGGGACAGTATGGAAACACCATATATTTT CAIRKGQYGNTIYF
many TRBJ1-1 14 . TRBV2 TGTGCCAGCAGTGGAACCCAGGGGAGCACTGAAGCTTTCTTT CASSGTQGSTEAFF
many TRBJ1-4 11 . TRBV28 TGTGCCAGCAGTTTTTCTGGTGGTCTGTTTTTT CASSFSGGLFF
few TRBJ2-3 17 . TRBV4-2 TGTGCCAGCAGCCAAGCGTTAGCCGGGGTGCGCACAGATACGCAGTATTTT CASSQALAGVRTDTQYF
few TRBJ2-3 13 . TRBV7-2 TGTGCCAGCAGCTCCCGAGGCATAGATACGCAGTATTTT CASSSRGIDTQYF
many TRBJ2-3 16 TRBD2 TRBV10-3 TGTGCCATCAGTGAGTCGACTAGCGGAACCACAGATACGCAGTATTTT CAISESTSGTTDTQYF
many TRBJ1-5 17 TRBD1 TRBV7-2 TGTGCCAGCAGCTTCGACAGGGGCGGGGGGCCCAATCAGCCCCAGCATTTT CASSFDRGGGPNQPQHF
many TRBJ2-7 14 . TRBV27 TGTGCCAGCAGTTTTTACCCGGTCTCCTACGAGCAGTACTTC CASSFYPVSYEQYF
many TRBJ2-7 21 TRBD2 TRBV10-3 TGTGCCATCAGTGAGTCGGAGTCCGGAGGGACTAGCGGGAGGCTCTCCTACGAGCAGTACTTC CAISESESGGTSGRLSYEQYF
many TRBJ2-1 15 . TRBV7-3 TGTGCCAGCAGCCCCCAGAGGGACTCCTACAATGAGCAGTTCTTC CASSPQRDSYNEQFF
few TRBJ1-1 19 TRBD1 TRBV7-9 TGTGCCAGCAGCTTATCAAGGACAGGGGGAAAGGCATGGAACACTGAAGCTTTCTTT CASSLSRTGGKAWNTEAFF
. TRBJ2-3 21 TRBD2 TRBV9 TGTGCCAGCAGCGTAAAGAGGGGGGGCGTAGCGGGAGATGACCCCACAGATACGCAGTATTTT CASSVKRGGVAGDDPTDTQYF
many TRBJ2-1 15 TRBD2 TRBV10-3 TGTGCCATCACTAGCGGGAGTGGGGAGTACAATGAGCAGTTCTTC CAITSGSGEYNEQFF
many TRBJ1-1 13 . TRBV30 TGTGCCTGGAGTGGGGGGTACAACACTGAAGCTTTCTTT CAWSGGYNTEAFF
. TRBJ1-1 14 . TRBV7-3 TGTGCCAGCAGCTTATTTGGAGGGGCATCTGAAGCTTTCTTT CASSLFGGASEAFF
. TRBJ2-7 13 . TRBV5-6 TGTGCCAGCAGCTTCGCGGGTTTCGACGAGCAGTACTTC CASSFAGFDEQYF
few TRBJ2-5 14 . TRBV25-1 TGTGCCAGCAGTGAATTAAGGGTCCAAGAGACCCAGTACTTC CASSELRVQETQYF